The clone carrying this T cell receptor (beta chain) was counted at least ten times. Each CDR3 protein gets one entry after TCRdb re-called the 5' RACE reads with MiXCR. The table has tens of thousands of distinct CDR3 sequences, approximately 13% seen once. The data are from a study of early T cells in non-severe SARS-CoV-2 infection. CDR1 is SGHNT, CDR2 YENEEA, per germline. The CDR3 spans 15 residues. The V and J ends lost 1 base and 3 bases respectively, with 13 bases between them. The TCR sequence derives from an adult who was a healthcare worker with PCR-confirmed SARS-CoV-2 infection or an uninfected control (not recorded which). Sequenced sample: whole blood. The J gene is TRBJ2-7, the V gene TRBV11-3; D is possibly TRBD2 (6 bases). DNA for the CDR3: TGTGCCAGCAGCTTAGGGGGGGATTCCTTCTACGAGCAGTACTTC. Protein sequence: CASSLGGDSFYEQYF.